The present T cell receptor (beta chain) was sequenced within a study of shared clonotypes between healthy human individuals. Germline loops: CDR1 SGHRS, CDR2 YFSETQ. V was trimmed by 0 bases and J by 0 bases, leaving 10 bases between them. The CDR3 extends over 16 amino acids. Method: immunoSEQ multiplex PCR; TCRdb's copy keeps in-frame clones and lacks some. This sample has some 2,400,000 clones, with around 95% found just once. A single count supports this clone. The genes are TRBV5-1 and TRBJ2-4; D call uncertain. The specimen was naive CD4+ T cells sorted from blood. Subset here: CD45RA+ positively selected. The receptor comes from a man between 18 and 29 years old in good health. The CDR3 spells CASSLGAEIAKNIQYF. The CDR3, as DNA: TGCGCCAGCAGCTTGGGGGCCGAAATAGCCAAAAACATTCAGTACTTC.